A selection of T cell receptor beta chains follows, all from one sample in a study of OX40 agonist ivuxolimab in advanced cancers. Assay used: immunoSEQ multiplex PCR; TCRdb lists only in-frame clones, some missing. The sample carries 70,000 to 95,000 clones, roughly 94% recorded once. Sequenced material: CD4+ or CD8+ T cells sorted from blood, taken in a trial of the OX40 agonist ivuxolimab. The receptor set was obtained from an adult with an advanced solid tumor such as melanoma, head and neck, liver or kidney cancer. Each CDR3 is given with its conserved first and last residue. Fields, in order: V gene, J gene, clone size, D gene, CDR3 protein, CDR3 DNA. The D gene is left open where the match is weak. Clone size, where shown, is once, few, many, or a class for clones that have expanded.

V: TRBV11-2; J: TRBJ2-7; size: .; D: .; CDR3: CASRHHEASPDEQYF; DNA: TGTGCCAGCAGACACCACGAGGCTTCGCCAGACGAGCAGTACTTC
V: TRBV28; J: TRBJ2-3; size: .; D: .; CDR3: CASSYPTRGHSGASGYAQYF; DNA: TGTGCCAGCAGTTATCCCACCCGGGGGCATTCGGGGGCTAGTGGGTATGCGCAGTATTTT
V: TRBV5-1; J: TRBJ1-4; size: once; D: .; CDR3: CASSERQPTNEKLFF; DNA: TGCGCCAGCAGCGAGCGACAGCCAACTAATGAAAAACTGTTTTTT
V: TRBV30; J: TRBJ2-7; size: .; D: .; CDR3: CAWTSDSWYEQYF; DNA: TGTGCCTGGACGTCGGACAGCTGGTACGAGCAGTACTTC
V: TRBV9; J: TRBJ2-7; size: few; D: .; CDR3: CASSPAGQGGEQYF; DNA: TGTGCCAGCAGCCCCGCCGGGCAGGGAGGCGAGCAGTACTTC
V: TRBV6-4; J: TRBJ1-2; size: .; D: .; CDR3: CASSDSGRANYGYTF; DNA: TGTGCCAGCAGTGACTCTGGACGAGCTAACTATGGCTACACCTTC
V: TRBV29-1; J: TRBJ2-5; size: .; D: TRBD2; CDR3: CSVLWTSGVETQYF; DNA: TGCAGCGTTCTCTGGACTAGCGGGGTGGAGACCCAGTACTTC
V: TRBV6-5; J: TRBJ2-5; size: .; D: TRBD2; CDR3: CASSQVAGGRETQYF; DNA: TGTGCCAGCAGTCAAGTAGCGGGGGGGCGAGAGACCCAGTACTTC
V: TRBV19; J: TRBJ2-2; size: .; D: .; CDR3: CASTANTGELFF; DNA: TGTGCCAGTACCGCGAACACCGGGGAGCTGTTTTTT
V: TRBV11-2; J: TRBJ2-7; size: once; D: TRBD1; CDR3: CASSRGQAYEQYF; DNA: TGTGCCAGCAGCAGGGGACAGGCCTACGAGCAGTACTTC
V: TRBV27; J: TRBJ2-1; size: .; D: .; CDR3: CASSLGSYNEQFF; DNA: TGTGCCAGCAGTTTGGGGTCCTACAATGAGCAGTTCTTC
V: TRBV15; J: TRBJ2-1; size: few; D: TRBD2; CDR3: CATSVGLAGVNEQFF; DNA: TGTGCCACCAGCGTCGGACTAGCGGGAGTGAATGAGCAGTTCTTC
V: TRBV7-2; J: TRBJ2-3; size: .; D: TRBD1; CDR3: CASSSGAGTGPDTQYF; DNA: TGTGCCAGCAGCTCAGGCGCCGGGACAGGCCCTGATACGCAGTATTTT
V: TRBV7-8; J: TRBJ2-5; size: .; D: TRBD2; CDR3: CASSLETAGGGAMETQYF; DNA: TGTGCCAGCAGCTTAGAAACGGCTGGCGGGGGGGCTATGGAGACCCAGTACTTC
V: TRBV5-4; J: TRBJ2-7; size: .; D: .; CDR3: CASSLVGGAGEQYF; DNA: TGTGCCAGCAGCTTGGTGGGGGGCGCGGGCGAGCAGTACTTC
V: TRBV15; J: TRBJ1-4; size: .; D: .; CDR3: CATSREGVTNEKLFF; DNA: TGTGCCACCAGCAGAGAGGGGGTGACTAATGAAAAACTGTTTTTT
V: TRBV5-4; J: TRBJ2-5; size: .; D: TRBD1; CDR3: CASSIRGLEETQYF; DNA: TGTGCCAGCAGCATCAGGGGGCTTGAAGAGACCCAGTACTTC
V: TRBV6-6; J: TRBJ2-5; size: .; D: .; CDR3: CASSYEGGKTQYF; DNA: TGTGCCAGCAGTTACGAGGGGGGAAAGACCCAGTACTTC
V: TRBV28; J: TRBJ2-1; size: .; D: TRBD2; CDR3: CASSTQGLAEISSYNEQFF; DNA: TGTGCCAGCAGTACCCAGGGACTAGCCGAAATAAGCTCCTACAATGAGCAGTTCTTC
V: TRBV9; J: TRBJ2-3; size: .; D: .; CDR3: CASSVAMGPADTQYF; DNA: TGTGCCAGCAGCGTAGCAATGGGGCCGGCAGATACGCAGTATTTT
V: TRBV6-6; J: TRBJ2-5; size: .; D: TRBD2; CDR3: CASSLSGGGWETQYF; DNA: TGTGCCAGCAGTCTTAGCGGGGGAGGGTGGGAGACCCAGTACTTC
V: TRBV4-3; J: TRBJ1-2; size: .; D: .; CDR3: CASSPGRNYGYTF; DNA: TGCGCCAGCAGCCCGGGACGGAACTATGGCTACACCTTC
V: TRBV29-1; J: TRBJ2-7; size: .; D: TRBD1; CDR3: CSVGTGGSYEQYF; DNA: TGCAGCGTTGGGACAGGGGGCTCCTACGAGCAGTACTTC
V: TRBV9; J: TRBJ2-1; size: .; D: .; CDR3: CASSPRRPSYNEQFF; DNA: TGTGCCAGCAGCCCCCGGAGGCCCTCCTACAATGAGCAGTTCTTC
V: TRBV4-1; J: TRBJ2-7; size: .; D: TRBD2; CDR3: CASSQELAGASYEQYF; DNA: TGCGCCAGCAGCCAAGAACTAGCGGGGGCCTCCTACGAGCAGTACTTC
V: TRBV6-1; J: TRBJ2-3; size: .; D: .; CDR3: CASSDAGLADTQYF; DNA: TGTGCCAGCAGTGATGCGGGGCTCGCAGATACGCAGTATTTT
V: TRBV7-9; J: TRBJ2-5; size: once; D: TRBD2; CDR3: CASSLASGRIETQYF; DNA: TGTGCCAGCAGCCTCGCTAGCGGGAGGATTGAGACCCAGTACTTC
V: TRBV11-2; J: TRBJ2-7; size: .; D: .; CDR3: CASSFILPGYEQYF; DNA: TGTGCCAGCAGCTTTATCCTGCCCGGGTACGAGCAGTACTTC
V: TRBV28; J: TRBJ2-7; size: .; D: .; CDR3: CASIRADSSYEQYF; DNA: TGTGCCAGCATTCGCGCGGACAGCTCCTACGAGCAGTACTTC
V: TRBV15; J: TRBJ2-7; size: .; D: .; CDR3: CATSSMQGLYEQYF; DNA: TGTGCCACCAGCAGTATGCAGGGGCTGTACGAGCAGTACTTC
V: TRBV13; J: TRBJ2-7; size: once; D: .; CDR3: CASSAGTDYEQYF; DNA: TGTGCCAGCAGCGCCGGGACTGACTACGAGCAGTACTTC
V: TRBV9; J: TRBJ1-3; size: .; D: .; CDR3: CASSGGSASGNTIYF; DNA: TGTGCCAGCAGCGGGGGGTCGGCCTCTGGAAACACCATATATTTT
V: TRBV7-3; J: TRBJ2-1; size: .; D: TRBD1; CDR3: CASSPQGAGAFNEQFF; DNA: TGTGCCAGCAGCCCACAGGGGGCGGGAGCATTCAATGAGCAGTTCTTC
V: TRBV6-6; J: TRBJ1-5; size: .; D: .; CDR3: CASSRENQPQHF; DNA: TGTGCCAGCAGTAGAGAAAATCAGCCCCAGCATTTT
V: TRBV19; J: TRBJ1-5; size: .; D: TRBD1; CDR3: CASGRDREDVQPQHF; DNA: TGTGCCAGTGGTCGGGACAGGGAGGACGTTCAGCCCCAGCATTTT
V: TRBV6-9; J: TRBJ2-5; size: once; D: TRBD1; CDR3: CASSYIQGAQETQYF; DNA: TGTGCCAGCAGTTATATACAGGGGGCCCAAGAGACCCAGTACTTC
V: TRBV5-6; J: TRBJ2-1; size: .; D: TRBD2; CDR3: CASSRTSGRAVDEQFF; DNA: TGTGCCAGCAGCCGGACTAGCGGGAGGGCCGTAGATGAGCAGTTCTTC
V: TRBV9; J: TRBJ1-1; size: .; D: .; CDR3: CASSVGPGTISTEAFF; DNA: TGTGCCAGCAGCGTAGGCCCCGGGACAATCTCCACTGAAGCTTTCTTT
V: TRBV7-2; J: TRBJ1-1; size: .; D: .; CDR3: CASSWGTNTEAFF; DNA: TGTGCCAGCAGCTGGGGGACGAACACTGAAGCTTTCTTT
V: TRBV10-3; J: TRBJ2-5; size: .; D: .; CDR3: CAISESIGSPPPKETQYF; DNA: TGTGCCATCAGTGAGTCGATTGGGAGCCCACCTCCCAAAGAGACCCAGTACTTC
V: TRBV27; J: TRBJ2-1; size: .; D: TRBD1; CDR3: CASSPGQGLNEQFF; DNA: TGTGCCAGCAGTCCGGGACAGGGGTTGAATGAGCAGTTCTTC
V: TRBV10-3; J: TRBJ2-2; size: .; D: .; CDR3: CAIQGGTGELFF; DNA: TGTGCCATCCAAGGAGGTACCGGGGAGCTGTTTTTT
V: TRBV19; J: TRBJ2-1; size: .; D: .; CDR3: CASSEGGPDEQFF; DNA: TGTGCCAGTAGTGAGGGGGGACCGGATGAGCAGTTCTTC
V: TRBV5-1; J: TRBJ1-1; size: .; D: .; CDR3: CASSLFEAGTEAFF; DNA: TGCGCCAGCAGCCTCTTTGAGGCGGGCACTGAAGCTTTCTTT
V: TRBV5-6; J: TRBJ1-2; size: .; D: TRBD1; CDR3: CASSPGQTNYGYTF; DNA: TGTGCCAGCAGCCCGGGACAGACGAACTATGGCTACACCTTC
V: TRBV12-5; J: TRBJ2-7; size: .; D: .; CDR3: CASGPTTGNLYF; DNA: TGTGCTAGTGGTCCGACTACCGGGAACCTGTACTTC
V: TRBV5-1; J: TRBJ1-2; size: .; D: .; CDR3: CASSSTQNRYYGYTF; DNA: TGCGCCAGCAGCTCTACACAGAATAGATACTATGGCTACACCTTC
V: TRBV4-2; J: TRBJ2-7; size: .; D: TRBD2; CDR3: CASSGLAASYEQYF; DNA: TGTGCCAGCAGCGGTCTAGCGGCCTCCTACGAGCAGTACTTC